The 3 T cell receptor beta chains in this list originate from one sample, sequenced in a study of blood T cells in healthy people across ages. A J-beta primer mix and a sample-barcoded 5' primer were used in a second PCR of roughly 6 to 11 cycles. TCRdb re-analysed the 5' RACE reads in MiXCR, keeping a single row per CDR3 protein. Of roughly 1.5 million distinct CDR3 sequences in the sample, under 55% were seen once. Sequencing input: blood. Source of these receptors: a woman between 18 and 30 years old in good health.

This rearrangement joins TRBV11-1 to TRBJ2-7; D might be TRBD2 (6 bases). V shed 4 bases and J shed 3 bases, with 13 bases lying between them. The CDR3 extends over 14 amino acids. CDR1 is SGHAT, CDR2 FQDESV, per germline (reference sequence). The DNA for the CDR3 is TGTGCCAGCAGCTACACCGGGAGAAACTACGAGCAGTACTTC. This encodes CASSYTGRNYEQYF.

This clonotype was detected a few times. The chain couples TRBV7-2 to TRBJ1-2; 12 nucleotides line up with TRBD1. This CDR3 region has 15 residues. The V segment lost 1 base and the J segment 7 bases; nucleotides outside the gene matches: 4. Germline V gene lookup returns CDR1 SGHTA and CDR2 FQGNSA. The CDR3 is CASSLGDRGLGGYTF. The CDR3 nucleotides are TGTGCCAGCAGCTTAGGGGACAGGGGGCTCGGTGGCTACACCTTC.

This clonotype was counted a few times. This chain links TRBV20-1 with TRBJ1-5; 7 nucleotides align to TRBD1. Looked up from germline, CDR1 is DFQATT and CDR2 is SNEGSKA (reference sequence). Trimming took 0 bases from V and 6 from J; bases not matched to a gene: 11. The CDR3 covers 16 residues. The CDR3 loop reads CSARDWRQGGPQPQHF. The CDR3 region has the DNA TGCAGTGCTAGAGATTGGCGACAGGGAGGACCTCAGCCCCAGCATTTT.